The rows below give T cell receptor beta chains drawn from one sample of a study of T cells in Graves' hyperthyroidism and ophthalmopathy. TCRdb recomputed calls from the multiplex PCR reads with MiXCR, one row per CDR3 protein. The table has about 600,000 distinct CDR3 sequences, 14% seen once. Material for sequencing was blood. These receptors were obtained from a woman in her late teens or twenties with Graves' ophthalmopathy. CDR3s include the opening cysteine and the closing phenylalanine or tryptophan. A D gene is named only where the DNA matches it firmly. Size is stated for part of the rows, as once, few or many counts, or as a class when the clone is expanded.

J gene: TRBJ2-1; V gene: TRBV7-2; D gene: TRBD2; clone size: many; CDR3 protein: CASSAHGGELAGFANEQFF; CDR3 DNA: TGTGCCAGCAGTGCTCACGGGGGGGAACTAGCGGGATTTGCCAATGAGCAGTTCTTC
J gene: TRBJ1-2; V gene: TRBV12-3/TRBV12-4; D gene: -; clone size: many; CDR3 protein: CASRVTASYGYTF; CDR3 DNA: TGTGCCAGCAGAGTAACAGCTAGCTATGGCTACACCTTC
J gene: TRBJ2-7; V gene: TRBV5-1; D gene: TRBD1; clone size: many; CDR3 protein: CASSSLSEQGYGEQYF; CDR3 DNA: TGCGCCAGCAGCTCCCTCTCGGAACAGGGGTATGGTGAGCAGTACTTC
J gene: TRBJ1-2; V gene: TRBV5-8; D gene: -; clone size: many; CDR3 protein: CASSVRGLSYGYTF; CDR3 DNA: TGTGCCAGCAGCGTCAGAGGGCTCAGCTATGGCTACACCTTC
J gene: TRBJ2-1; V gene: TRBV14; D gene: TRBD1; clone size: many; CDR3 protein: CASSQDRGTGGQFF; CDR3 DNA: TGTGCCAGCAGCCAAGATAGAGGGACAGGGGGCCAGTTCTTC
J gene: TRBJ2-1; V gene: TRBV15; D gene: TRBD2; clone size: many; CDR3 protein: CATSRVGLAGGSYNEQFF; CDR3 DNA: TGTGCCACCAGCAGAGTTGGACTAGCGGGAGGGTCCTACAATGAGCAGTTCTTC
J gene: TRBJ2-2; V gene: TRBV9; D gene: TRBD2; clone size: many; CDR3 protein: CASSVVLAGGGGELFF; CDR3 DNA: TGTGCCAGCAGCGTAGTACTAGCGGGAGGAGGCGGGGAGCTGTTTTTT
J gene: TRBJ1-2; V gene: TRBV19; D gene: TRBD1; clone size: few; CDR3 protein: CASNQQGSDYGYTF; CDR3 DNA: TGTGCCAGTAACCAACAGGGGTCAGACTATGGCTACACCTTC
J gene: TRBJ2-2; V gene: TRBV12-3/TRBV12-4; D gene: -; clone size: many; CDR3 protein: CASSPKGGLGGTGELFF; CDR3 DNA: TGTGCCAGCAGCCCGAAGGGGGGACTCGGAGGCACCGGGGAGCTGTTTTTT
J gene: TRBJ2-2; V gene: TRBV28; D gene: -; clone size: many; CDR3 protein: CASTMRQGGTGELFF; CDR3 DNA: TGTGCCAGCACTATGCGGCAGGGTGGCACCGGGGAGCTGTTTTTT
J gene: TRBJ1-4; V gene: TRBV3-1; D gene: TRBD1; clone size: many; CDR3 protein: CASSRSGQGEEKLFF; CDR3 DNA: TGTGCCAGCAGCCGCTCGGGACAGGGAGAAGAAAAACTGTTTTTT
J gene: TRBJ1-1; V gene: TRBV19; D gene: -; clone size: -; CDR3 protein: CASMPLGFMNTEAFF; CDR3 DNA: TGTGCCAGTATGCCCTTAGGATTTATGAACACTGAAGCTTTCTTT
J gene: TRBJ2-1; V gene: TRBV5-4; D gene: TRBD2; clone size: -; CDR3 protein: CASSPTSGRENEQFF; CDR3 DNA: TGTGCCAGCAGCCCGACTAGCGGGAGGGAAAATGAGCAGTTCTTC
J gene: TRBJ2-2; V gene: TRBV7-6; D gene: TRBD1; clone size: few; CDR3 protein: CASSQRTGRIGELFF; CDR3 DNA: TGTGCCAGCAGCCAAAGGACAGGGAGAATTGGGGAGCTGTTTTTT
J gene: TRBJ2-5; V gene: TRBV27; D gene: -; clone size: many; CDR3 protein: CASSLGQRMAQYF; CDR3 DNA: TGTGCCAGCAGTTTGGGTCAGAGGATGGCCCAGTACTTC
J gene: TRBJ2-1; V gene: TRBV14; D gene: -; clone size: -; CDR3 protein: CASSQDTGMSYNEQFF; CDR3 DNA: TGTGCCAGCAGCCAAGATACAGGGATGTCCTACAATGAGCAGTTCTTC
J gene: TRBJ2-3; V gene: TRBV7-9; D gene: TRBD1; clone size: many; CDR3 protein: CASSHPDRGTDTQYF; CDR3 DNA: TGTGCCAGCAGCCACCCGGACAGGGGGACAGATACGCAGTATTTT
J gene: TRBJ1-5; V gene: TRBV28; D gene: -; clone size: many; CDR3 protein: CASSPEDPLSIQHF; CDR3 DNA: TGTGCCAGCAGTCCCGAGGACCCTTTAAGTATACAGCATTTT
J gene: TRBJ1-2; V gene: TRBV28; D gene: -; clone size: many; CDR3 protein: CASWRDYGYTF; CDR3 DNA: TGTGCTTCGTGGAGGGACTATGGCTACACCTTC
J gene: TRBJ2-2; V gene: TRBV7-2; D gene: TRBD2; clone size: few; CDR3 protein: CASSFWTSGIEVGELFF; CDR3 DNA: TGTGCCAGCAGCTTTTGGACTAGCGGGATAGAGGTCGGGGAGCTGTTTTTT
J gene: TRBJ1-2; V gene: TRBV2; D gene: -; clone size: few; CDR3 protein: CASSVTGPGFFYYGYTF; CDR3 DNA: TGTGCCAGCAGTGTGACAGGCCCAGGCTTCTTCTACTATGGCTACACCTTC
J gene: TRBJ1-2; V gene: TRBV18; D gene: -; clone size: many; CDR3 protein: CASSPVQPDYGYTF; CDR3 DNA: TGTGCCAGCTCACCAGTACAGCCAGACTATGGCTACACCTTC
J gene: TRBJ1-1; V gene: TRBV6-1; D gene: -; clone size: many; CDR3 protein: CASARTVNTEAFF; CDR3 DNA: TGTGCCAGCGCAAGGACGGTGAACACTGAAGCTTTCTTT
J gene: TRBJ2-7; V gene: TRBV20-1; D gene: TRBD2; clone size: many; CDR3 protein: CSARKGLAGADEQYF; CDR3 DNA: TGCAGTGCCCGAAAAGGACTAGCGGGAGCTGACGAGCAGTACTTC
J gene: TRBJ2-7; V gene: TRBV4-2; D gene: -; clone size: few; CDR3 protein: CASSQDIGATGYEQYF; CDR3 DNA: TGTGCCAGCAGCCAAGATATCGGAGCGACTGGGTACGAGCAGTACTTC
J gene: TRBJ2-3; V gene: TRBV2; D gene: TRBD1; clone size: many; CDR3 protein: CASMTGAKDTQYF; CDR3 DNA: TGTGCCAGCATGACAGGGGCAAAAGATACGCAGTATTTT
J gene: TRBJ2-2; V gene: TRBV5-1; D gene: -; clone size: -; CDR3 protein: CASSWGLTNTGELFF; CDR3 DNA: TGCGCCAGCAGCTGGGGACTTACGAACACCGGGGAGCTGTTTTTT
J gene: TRBJ2-2; V gene: TRBV20-1; D gene: -; clone size: -; CDR3 protein: CSAVLSGSNTGELFF; CDR3 DNA: TGCAGTGCTGTGCTTAGCGGATCCAACACCGGGGAGCTGTTTTTT
J gene: TRBJ2-3; V gene: TRBV5-5; D gene: TRBD1; clone size: -; CDR3 protein: CASSLEGTGNTDTQYF; CDR3 DNA: TGTGCCAGCAGCTTGGAGGGGACAGGCAACACAGATACGCAGTATTTT
J gene: TRBJ2-2; V gene: TRBV27; D gene: -; clone size: many; CDR3 protein: CASSFRPNTGELFF; CDR3 DNA: TGTGCCAGCAGTTTTAGACCTAACACCGGGGAGCTGTTTTTT
J gene: TRBJ1-5; V gene: TRBV6-5; D gene: -; clone size: many; CDR3 protein: CASSYPEFLFGNQPQHF; CDR3 DNA: TGTGCCAGCAGTTACCCCGAGTTTCTATTCGGCAATCAGCCCCAGCATTTT
J gene: TRBJ2-7; V gene: TRBV6-1; D gene: TRBD2; clone size: many; CDR3 protein: CASSECGTSGGGLREQYF; CDR3 DNA: TGTGCCAGCAGCGAATGCGGGACTAGCGGGGGGGGCTTGCGGGAGCAGTACTTC
J gene: TRBJ1-5; V gene: TRBV20-1; D gene: -; clone size: -; CDR3 protein: CSAREEQGSQPQHF; CDR3 DNA: TGCAGTGCTAGAGAAGAACAGGGAAGTCAGCCCCAGCATTTT
J gene: TRBJ1-1; V gene: TRBV5-8; D gene: -; clone size: many; CDR3 protein: CASSLMGRTNTEAFF; CDR3 DNA: TGTGCCAGCAGCTTAATGGGACGGACGAACACTGAAGCTTTCTTT
J gene: TRBJ1-2; V gene: TRBV7-3; D gene: TRBD1; clone size: few; CDR3 protein: CASSSPGQGDYGYTF; CDR3 DNA: TGTGCCAGCAGCTCGCCGGGACAGGGCGACTATGGCTACACCTTC
J gene: TRBJ2-3; V gene: TRBV7-9; D gene: TRBD2; clone size: -; CDR3 protein: CASSWSSGRGDTQYF; CDR3 DNA: TGTGCCAGCAGCTGGTCTAGCGGGAGGGGAGATACGCAGTATTTT
J gene: TRBJ2-3; V gene: TRBV7-9; D gene: TRBD1; clone size: -; CDR3 protein: CASSPRDRGRLDTQYF; CDR3 DNA: TGTGCCAGCAGCCCCCGGGACAGGGGGCGGTTAGATACGCAGTATTTT
J gene: TRBJ1-1; V gene: TRBV6-2/TRBV6-3; D gene: TRBD1; clone size: many; CDR3 protein: CASSYGPQGGTEAFF; CDR3 DNA: TGTGCCAGCAGTTACGGCCCGCAGGGGGGCACTGAAGCTTTCTTT
J gene: TRBJ2-2; V gene: TRBV11-3; D gene: TRBD1; clone size: many; CDR3 protein: CASSPTTGGATGELFF; CDR3 DNA: TGTGCCAGCAGCCCAACCACAGGGGGCGCGACCGGGGAGCTGTTTTTT
J gene: TRBJ2-3; V gene: TRBV2; D gene: TRBD2; clone size: many; CDR3 protein: CASKEREGTDTQYF; CDR3 DNA: TGTGCCAGCAAGGAGCGGGAGGGCACAGATACGCAGTATTTT
J gene: TRBJ1-1; V gene: TRBV2; D gene: -; clone size: many; CDR3 protein: CASRTEMNTEAFF; CDR3 DNA: TGTGCCAGCAGGACAGAAATGAACACTGAAGCTTTCTTT
J gene: TRBJ2-5; V gene: TRBV2; D gene: -; clone size: many; CDR3 protein: CASSEGRNRRQETQYF; CDR3 DNA: TGTGCCAGCAGTGAAGGCAGGAACAGACGGCAAGAGACCCAGTACTTC
J gene: TRBJ2-2; V gene: TRBV4-3; D gene: TRBD2; clone size: few; CDR3 protein: CASSQGTSGRSTGELFF; CDR3 DNA: TGCGCCAGCAGCCAAGGGACTAGCGGGAGAAGCACCGGGGAGCTGTTTTTT
J gene: TRBJ2-3; V gene: TRBV28; D gene: TRBD1; clone size: many; CDR3 protein: CASSIRQGSTDTQYF; CDR3 DNA: TGTGCCAGCAGTATACGACAGGGAAGCACAGATACGCAGTATTTT
J gene: TRBJ2-7; V gene: TRBV7-2; D gene: TRBD2; clone size: -; CDR3 protein: CASRGGAGLTYEQYF; CDR3 DNA: TGTGCCAGCAGGGGGGGAGCGGGGCTAACCTACGAGCAGTACTTC
J gene: TRBJ2-7; V gene: TRBV19; D gene: TRBD2; clone size: -; CDR3 protein: CASSASGRVTSYEQYF; CDR3 DNA: TGTGCCAGTAGTGCTAGCGGGCGAGTTACCTCCTACGAGCAGTACTTC